The 9 T cell receptor beta chains below all came from one sample that was sequenced in a study of blood T cell repertoires in COVID-19. Sequencing used immunoSEQ multiplex PCR; TCRdb keeps in-frame clones, though not all of them. The table shows a few hundred thousand clones, with about 87% occurring only once. Sequencing was done on a sample of peripheral blood. The source is a woman between 65 and 79 years old with COVID-19, enrolled during active disease.

The CDR3 DNA follows: TGTGCCAGCTCATCTTACGGAGACAATCAGCCCCAGCATTTT. Residues: CASSSYGDNQPQHF. The chain links TRBV18 to TRBJ1-5; D gene unclear. Trimming cost V 5 bases and J 3 bases, with 11 bases left between them. The germline V gene encodes CDR1 KGHSH and CDR2 LQKENI. The CDR3 contains 14 residues.

A note on this clone: Other DNA sequences in the same sample also yield this CDR3. The J gene is TRBJ2-5, the V gene TRBV27; 10 bases are shared with TRBD2. From germline, CDR1 is MNHEY and CDR2 SMNVEV (reference sequence). The trim removed 5 bases at V and 5 bases at J, leaving 5 bases unmatched. There are 14 residues in the CDR3. CDR3 amino acids: CASSLAGVLETQYF. As DNA, the CDR3 is TGTGCCAGCAGTCTAGCGGGAGTATTGGAGACCCAGTACTTC.

This chain joins TRBV9 and TRBJ2-5; no definite D call. CDR1 is SGDLS, CDR2 YYNGEE, per germline. The CDR3 covers 11 residues. Between the trimmed V and J ends, which lost 4 bases and 2 bases, there was a span of 3 bases. CDR3 sequence reads: CASSRQETQYF. Here the CDR3 DNA reads TGTGCCAGCAGCCGGCAAGAGACCCAGTACTTC.

V and J are TRBV7-9 and TRBJ1-2; 7 nucleotides align to TRBD1. Germline trimming cut 3 bases from V and 5 bases from J; bases unmatched to any gene: 6. The CDR3 totals 14 residues. Germline loops: CDR1 SEHNR, CDR2 FQNEAQ (reference sequence). CDR3 in DNA: TGTGCCAGCAGCTTGGATCTACAGGGGTATGGCTACACCTTC. It codes for CASSLDLQGYGYTF.

The chain recombines TRBV6-6 with TRBJ1-1; TRBD1 aligns across 10 bases. The trim removed 4 bases at V and 11 bases at J, leaving 13 bases unmatched. This CDR3 has 15 residues. Germline lookup yields CDR1 MNHNY and CDR2 SVGAGI (reference sequence). The CDR3 nucleotides are TGTGCCAGCAGTTCCAGACAGGGGGCCTCCTTGGGGGCTTTCTTT. It specifies CASSSRQGASLGAFF.

The rearrangement joins TRBV9 to TRBJ1-1, with D tentatively TRBD1 (6 bases). CDR1 SGDLS and CDR2 YYNGEE come from the germline V gene. The V end was cut by 4 bases, the J end by 6 bases, with 22 bases between. The CDR3 has 16 residues. The CDR3 sequence is CASSPVPSGVSSEAFF. The CDR3 DNA sequence: TGTGCCAGCAGCCCGGTTCCCTCAGGGGTTTCTTCTGAAGCTTTCTTT.

This sequence joins TRBV2 and TRBJ2-7; 8 bases align to TRBD1. The CDR3 is made up of 13 amino acids. Trimming cost V 6 bases and J 6 bases; bases outside gene matches: 7. Per the germline V gene, CDR1 is SNHLY and CDR2 is FYNNEI. The CDR3 spells CASSGPGGVEQYF. The CDR3 DNA follows: TGTGCCAGCAGCGGGCCAGGGGGCGTCGAGCAGTACTTC.

The chain employs TRBV5-1 and TRBJ2-5; the D gene is possibly TRBD1 (5 bases). V gave up 10 bases and J gave up 4 bases, with 17 bases separating them. The CDR3 contains 13 residues. Germline CDR1 and CDR2: SGHRS and YFSETQ. The DNA for the CDR3 is TGCGCCTCCTTCCCAGGGAATAGAGAGACCCAGTACTTC. Translating gives CASFPGNRETQYF.

A single count supports this clone. The chain links TRBV4-1 to TRBJ2-2, with 12 positions matching TRBD2. The CDR3 runs 16 residues. The V gene end was trimmed by 5 bases and the J gene end by 2 bases; junction bases not matched to a gene: 3. The germline CDR1 and CDR2 sequences are MGHRA and YSYEKL. CDR3 sequence (DNA): TGCGCCAGCAGCGCTGGACTAGCGGGAAACACCGGGGAGCTGTTTTTT. Translated: CASSAGLAGNTGELFF.